Given below is one T cell receptor (beta chain) in context. Looked up from germline, CDR1 is MGHDK and CDR2 is SYGVNS. CDR3 length: 14 residues. The ends were cut back, 3 bases at V and 0 bases at J, with 6 bases in the middle. The second PCR ran about 6 to 12 cycles with a sample-barcoded 5' primer and J-beta primers. Unique molecular identifiers of 12 random nucleotides labeled each cDNA. TCRdb reprocessed the 5' RACE reads with MiXCR, giving one entry per CDR3 protein. The top ten hold approximately 12% of the sample, which has about 670,000 distinct CDR3 sequences, about 51% seen once. The sample originates from a study of blood T cells in healthy people across ages. Each sample had at least 6 million PBMCs isolated.

This chain connects TRBV25-1 to TRBJ1-5; D is unresolved. Sequencing was carried out using blood. The TCR was taken from a woman aged 80 or older in good health. The CDR3 sequence is CASSEASSNQPQHF. The CDR3, as DNA: TGTGCCAGCAGTGAGGCGAGTAGCAATCAGCCCCAGCATTTT.